Presented here are 23 T cell receptor beta chains from one specimen sequenced in a study of T-cell memory formation after mild COVID-19 (dated by TCRdb to 2020 to 2023). Library creation used 5' RACE. TCRdb records Illumina NovaSeq 6000 as the sequencer. TCRdb reprocessed the public reads (quality trimming at Q25 with fastp, clone calling with MiXCR) and kept in-frame beta chains. Each CDR3 protein gets just one entry, which takes the most common genes and DNA from the rows behind it. This sample has about 140,000 distinct CDR3 sequences in its table, and roughly a fifth of those were observed once. Together, the top ten hold 2% to 2.5% of the sample. The sequencing input was PBMCs or a T cell subset sorted from them (not recorded which). The receptor source for this set is an adult woman who had mild COVID-19 (a few samples of this study predate the infection). The sample titles of this study are shuffled in the database, so cell type and time point are left out; the donor was told from shared clones.

The rearrangement joins TRBV12-3 or TRBV12-4 to TRBJ2-7; no clear D. V lost 8 bases and J lost 1, with 12 bases in between. This CDR3 comprises 13 residues. Written as DNA, the CDR3 is TGTGCCAGCGGTATTGGGGTTTCCTACGAGCAGTACTTC. It is translated as CASGIGVSYEQYF.

The chain carries TRBV12-3 or TRBV12-4 and TRBJ1-2; D gene uncertain. V lost 1 base, J lost 7 bases, and 10 bases lay in between. The CDR3 sequence is 13 residues long. The CDR3 spells CASSLEAEGGYTF. The CDR3 coding sequence is TGTGCCAGCAGTTTAGAGGCAGAAGGTGGCTACACCTTC.

The V and J genes are TRBV5-1 and TRBJ2-1; the match to TRBD2 covers 7 bases. Germline V CDR1 and CDR2: SGHRS, YFSETQ. CDR3 size: 14 residues. V was clipped by 4 bases and J by 14 bases; unmatched bases: 15. CDR3 in amino acids: CASSRTERGRREFF. CDR3 sequence (DNA): TGCGCCAGCAGCAGGACTGAGCGGGGTAGGAGGGAGTTCTTC.

V and J are TRBV5-6 and TRBJ2-1; 9 bases map to TRBD1. Unmatched junction bases numbered 16, after V lost 7 bases and J lost 8 bases. The CDR3 totals 16 residues. Germline V gives CDR1 SGHDT, CDR2 YYEEEE. In nucleotides, the CDR3 is TGTGCCAGCTTAAAAAAGACCGGGACAGGGATCGATGAGCAGTTCTTC. This codes for CASLKKTGTGIDEQFF.

The chain recombines TRBV7-2 with TRBJ2-5; the D gene is possibly TRBD2 (5 bases). CDR3 length: 13 residues. CDR1 is SGHTA, CDR2 FQGNSA, per germline. Trimming pared 1 base from V and 2 bases from J, leaving 5 bases between. This chain's CDR3 is CASSLERQETQYF. The CDR3 nucleotides read TGTGCCAGCAGCTTAGAGCGGCAAGAGACCCAGTACTTC. The variable domain in full, with the rest retrieved from reference TRBV7-2 and TRBJ2-5, is GAGVSQSPSNKVTEKGKDVELRCDPISGHTALYWYRQSLGQGLEFLIYFQGNSAPDKSGLPSDRFSAERTGGSVSTLTIQRTQQEDSAVYLCASSLERQETQYFGPGTRLLVL.

This clonotype was seen a few times. This chain joins TRBV12-3 or TRBV12-4 and TRBJ1-1; D gene uncertain. The CDR3 is 11 residues long. Deletions cut 7 bases from V and 8 bases from J, with 11 bases between. In nucleotides, the CDR3 is TGTGCCAGCACCCTCTGGTCAGAAGCTTTCTTT. Its translation is CASTLWSEAFF.

This clonotype was recorded a few times. The chain carries TRBV12-3 or TRBV12-4 and TRBJ2-5, with 13 nucleotides matching TRBD2. The CDR3 has 16 residues. J gave up 4 bases and V 1 base, and 3 bases lay outside the gene matches. The CDR3 sequence: CASSLGGLAGAETQYF. CDR3 DNA sequence: TGTGCCAGCAGTTTAGGTGGACTAGCGGGAGCAGAGACCCAGTACTTC.

The rearrangement uses TRBV24-1 and TRBJ2-2; possibly TRBD1 for D (6 bases). Germline V gene data show CDR1 as KGHDR and CDR2 as SFDVKD. The V gene lost 7 bases and the J gene lost 5 bases, with 13 bases spanning the gap. This CDR3 region has 14 residues. Here the CDR3 DNA reads TGTGCCACCAGATCCGGGACACCAACCGGGGAGCTGTTTTTT. Amino acids: CATRSGTPTGELFF.

This clonotype turned up a few times. V gene TRBV27 combines with J gene TRBJ1-1; D is unresolved. The CDR3 covers 13 residues. Trimming cost V 5 bases and J 5 bases, with 12 bases left between them. Per the germline V gene, CDR1 is MNHEY and CDR2 is SMNVEV (reference sequence). CDR3 in DNA: TGTGCCAGCAGTCCTCGATGGAAAACTGAAGCTTTCTTT. Translated: CASSPRWKTEAFF.

The chain uses TRBV7-2 and TRBJ1-4; possible D gene TRBD1, 5 bases. Trimming took 2 bases from V and 5 from J, leaving 12 bases between them. CDR1 and CDR2 (germline): SGHTA, FQGNSA. This CDR3 has 15 residues. CDR3 sequence (DNA): TGTGCCAGCAGCTTAAAGGCAGGGAGCAATGAAAAACTGTTTTTT. Amino acid sequence: CASSLKAGSNEKLFF. The full variable domain, rest sourced from reference TRBV7-2 and TRBJ1-4, is GAGVSQSPSNKVTEKGKDVELRCDPISGHTALYWYRQSLGQGLEFLIYFQGNSAPDKSGLPSDRFSAERTGGSVSTLTIQRTQQEDSAVYLCASSLKAGSNEKLFFGSGTQLSVL.

This chain uses TRBV30 with TRBJ2-5; a weak D match, TRBD2 (5 bases). Germline lookup yields CDR1 GTSNPN and CDR2 SVGIG (reference sequence). The germline V and J ends were trimmed by 3 bases and 5 bases, with 10 bases remaining between them. The CDR3 is 12 residues long. CDR3: CAWSRDGETQYF. The CDR3, as DNA: TGTGCCTGGAGCCGGGATGGGGAGACCCAGTACTTC.

The rearrangement links TRBV12-3 or TRBV12-4 to TRBJ1-1; maybe TRBD1 (5 bases). The CDR3 has 15 residues. V lost 5 bases to trimming and J lost 10 bases, with 23 bases between them. In nucleotides, the CDR3 is TGTGCCAGCAGTCCCCGGTGGGGCTCTCTAGTGGGAGCTTTCTTT. Translation: CASSPRWGSLVGAFF.

This clonotype was seen at least ten times. The chain recombines TRBV7-6 with TRBJ2-7; D assignment may be TRBD1 or TRBD2 (5 bases each). The CDR3 consists of 12 residues. In germline, CDR1 is SGHVS, CDR2 FNYEAQ. Trimming took off 4 bases at V and 6 bases at J, with 10 bases between the two ends. CDR3 loop: CASSSGAREQYF. Here the CDR3 DNA reads TGTGCCAGCAGCTCCGGGGCTCGCGAGCAGTACTTC.

Only one count was recorded for this clonotype. J is TRBJ2-4 and V is TRBV11-2; tentatively, D is TRBD1 (6 bases). V lost 2 bases, J lost 4 bases, and 12 bases lay in between. Germline loops: CDR1 SGHAT, CDR2 FQNNGV. The CDR3 is made up of 15 amino acids. The CDR3, as DNA: TGTGCCAGCAGCTTAACAACAGGGCCAAAAAACATTCAGTACTTC. It translates to CASSLTTGPKNIQYF.

The chain combines TRBV3-1 with TRBJ2-7; 7 bases are a match to TRBD1. V lost 1 base and J lost 6; bases outside the gene matches: 3. Looked up from germline, CDR1 is LGHDT and CDR2 is YNNKEL (reference sequence). The CDR3 covers 13 residues. This chain's CDR3 is CASSQGTGGEQYF. As DNA, the CDR3 is TGTGCCAGCAGCCAAGGGACAGGAGGCGAGCAGTACTTC.

The chain links TRBV20-1 to TRBJ2-7, with 9 bases fitting TRBD1. V gave up 1 base and J gave up 0 bases; unmatched junction bases: 4. Germline CDR1 reads DFQATT; CDR2 reads SNEGSKA (reference sequence). The CDR3 totals 15 residues. The CDR3 sequence: CSARVQGASSYEQYF. The CDR3 DNA is TGCAGTGCTAGAGTACAGGGGGCCAGCTCCTACGAGCAGTACTTC.

The V and J genes are TRBV12-3 or TRBV12-4 and TRBJ1-5; D is undetermined. V was shortened by 8 bases and J by 4 bases, with 15 bases between the two germline ends. CDR3 size: 14 residues. CDR3 sequence (DNA): TGTGCCAGCCTGAGTGGCCTAACGAATCAGCCCCAGCATTTT. Translating gives CASLSGLTNQPQHF.

The chain is built from TRBV12-3 or TRBV12-4 and TRBJ2-6; D ambiguous. CDR3 length: 15 amino acids. V was clipped by 4 bases and J by 1 base, with 8 bases between them. CDR3 DNA: TGTGCCAGCAGTTACGGACCGTCTGGGGCCAACGTCCTGACTTTC. Translated, it gives CASSYGPSGANVLTF.

In its sample, this clonotype was seen a few times. The gene calls are TRBV7-8 and TRBJ2-3; TRBD2 matches 7 bases. CDR1 is SGHVS, CDR2 FQNEAQ, per germline. The V and J ends lost 2 bases and 4 bases, in that order; junction bases with no gene match: 9. The CDR3 contains 16 residues. CDR3 in amino acids: CASSLWSSGTPDTQYF. In nucleotides, the CDR3 is TGTGCCAGCAGCTTATGGTCTAGCGGAACCCCAGATACGCAGTATTTT. Variable domain in full (rest from reference TRBV7-8 and TRBJ2-3): GAGVSQSPRYKVAKRGQDVALRCDPISGHVSLFWYQQALGQGPEFLTYFQNEAQLDKSGLPSDRFFAERPEGSVSTLKIQRTQQEDSAVYLCASSLWSSGTPDTQYFGPGTRLTVL.

The chain recombines TRBV5-5 with TRBJ1-2; the D is unclear. Per the germline V gene, CDR1 is SGHKS and CDR2 is YYEKEE (reference sequence). Trimming took off 1 base at V and 2 bases at J, with 9 bases between the two ends. This CDR3 is 14 amino acids long. The CDR3 protein is CASSLRESNYGYTF. The CDR3 coding sequence is TGTGCCAGCAGCTTGCGGGAATCCAACTATGGCTACACCTTC.

The chain recombines TRBV4-3 with TRBJ2-5, with D perhaps TRBD1 (6 bases). The CDR3 runs 15 residues. CDR1 is LGHNA, CDR2 YSLEER, per germline. V dropped 1 base and J dropped 1 base, with 10 bases sitting between them. The CDR3: CASSQADSPQETQYF. Written as DNA, the CDR3 is TGCGCCAGCAGCCAAGCGGACAGCCCCCAAGAGACCCAGTACTTC.

CDR3 DNA sequence: TGTGCCAGCAGCGCACAGGGACTCATGAACACTGAAGCTTTCTTT. It specifies CASSAQGLMNTEAFF. The rearrangement uses TRBV7-9 and TRBJ1-1; the D gene is possibly TRBD1 (6 bases). CDR3 length: 15 residues. V was cut by 5 bases and J by 0 bases, with 13 bases left in between. Looked up from germline, CDR1 is SEHNR and CDR2 is FQNEAQ (reference sequence).

This clonotype was seen more than once but under ten times. V is TRBV29-1 and J is TRBJ2-1; TRBD2 aligns across 11 bases. This CDR3 has 15 residues. V was clipped by 1 base and J by 7 bases; unmatched bases: 6. Looked up from germline, CDR1 is SQVTM and CDR2 is ANQGSEA. CDR3 sequence reads: CSVEVAGGRGNEQFF. In DNA, the CDR3 is TGCAGCGTTGAAGTAGCGGGAGGGAGGGGTAATGAGCAGTTCTTC.